Presented here are 13 T cell receptor beta chains from one specimen sequenced in a study of blood T cell repertoires in COVID-19. Method: immunoSEQ multiplex PCR; TCRdb's copy keeps in-frame clones and lacks some. The data contain 190,000 or so clones, roughly 77% of them singletons. The sequenced sample was PBMCs or T cells enriched from blood (not recorded which). The source is a man aged 35 to 55 who had recovered from COVID-19.

V usage is TRBV7-3 and J usage is TRBJ2-3, with TRBD2 identical over 9 bases. Trimming removed 5 bases from V and 2 bases from J; junction bases left unmatched: 5. The CDR3 loop spans 15 amino acids. CDR1 and CDR2 (germline): SGHTA, FQGTGA. CDR3 region: CASSPTSGYTDTQYF. The CDR3 DNA follows: TGTGCCAGCAGCCCTACTAGCGGGTACACAGATACGCAGTATTTT.

V usage is TRBV7-3 and J usage is TRBJ2-1; TRBD2 matches 11 bases. The CDR3 extends over 16 amino acids. V dropped 5 bases and J dropped 7; count of bases not matched to a gene: 10. Germline assignment: CDR1 SGHTA and CDR2 FQGTGA. The chain's CDR3 is CASSLRGSGRANEQFF. CDR3 nucleotides: TGTGCCAGCAGCCTCCGGGGTAGCGGGAGGGCTAATGAGCAGTTCTTC.

Here the CDR3 reads CASSVEAQGRSEQYF. The CDR3 DNA reads as TGTGCCAGCAGCGTAGAAGCCCAGGGTAGGAGCGAGCAGTACTTC. The J gene is TRBJ2-7, the V gene TRBV9; a weak D match, TRBD1 (5 bases). This CDR3 is built from 15 residues. With 0 bases removed from V and 6 bases from J, the gap between germline ends came to 16 bases. Germline V gene lookup returns CDR1 SGDLS and CDR2 YYNGEE.

As concerns this clone: The junction shows a germline mismatch at one end, possibly a read error. This CDR3 is CASSIPGRTAPPDF. For the CDR3, the DNA is TGTGCCAGTAGTATCCCCGGTCGGACAGCCCCCCCGGACTTC. The V call is TRBV19, the J call TRBJ2-5; possible D gene TRBD1, 6 bases. CDR1 LNHDA and CDR2 SQIVND come from the germline V gene (reference sequence). CDR3 size: 14 residues.

This rearrangement joins TRBV27 to TRBJ1-5; TRBD1 matches 7 bases. The CDR3 consists of 14 residues. CDR1 is MNHEY, CDR2 SMNVEV, per germline (reference sequence). Trimming cost V 2 bases and J 5 bases; bases outside gene matches: 3. The CDR3 here is CASSLQGEYQPQHF. As DNA, the CDR3 is TGTGCCAGCAGTTTACAGGGGGAGTATCAGCCCCAGCATTTT.

This rearrangement joins TRBV5-1 to TRBJ2-1, with 14 bases identical to TRBD2. V shed 3 bases, J shed 0 bases, and the junction held 8 bases outside the gene matches. The germline V gene has CDR1 SGHRS and CDR2 YFSETQ. The CDR3 extends over 19 amino acids. CDR3 DNA sequence: TGCGCCAGCAGCTCGGGGACTAGCGGGGGCCTGGGCTCCTACAATGAGCAGTTCTTC. It is translated as CASSSGTSGGLGSYNEQFF.

The chain recombines TRBV27 with TRBJ1-2, with 11 bases matching TRBD1. V shed 5 bases and J 7 bases; nucleotides not matched to a gene: 6. CDR3 length: 14 residues. Germline assignment: CDR1 MNHEY and CDR2 SMNVEV (reference sequence). As DNA, the CDR3 is TGTGCCAGCAGTCCACGGACAGGGGGCAGTGGCTACACCTTC. Translating it yields CASSPRTGGSGYTF.

This clone was found a few times. The chain joins TRBV2 to TRBJ2-7; 10 nucleotides line up with TRBD2. J lost 3 bases, V lost 2 bases, and 4 bases had no gene match. The CDR3 has 15 amino acids. Per the germline V gene, CDR1 is SNHLY and CDR2 is FYNNEI. CDR3 sequence (DNA): TGTGCCAGCAGTGAATCGGTAGCGGGGGGCTACGAGCAGTACTTC. It specifies CASSESVAGGYEQYF.

This chain connects TRBV3-1 (or the pseudogene TRBV3-2) to TRBJ1-3; no clear D gene. Germline loops: CDR1 LGHDT, CDR2 YNNKEL (reference sequence). The CDR3 is 16 residues long. Between the trimmed V and J ends, which lost 2 bases and 2 bases, there was a span of 13 bases. CDR3 in amino acids: CASSQNQRSPGNTIYF. CDR3 DNA sequence: TGTGCCAGCAGCCAAAATCAAAGAAGCCCTGGAAACACCATATATTTT.

The rearrangement uses TRBV18 and TRBJ1-4, with D tentatively TRBD1 (5 bases). Trimming stripped 3 bases from V and 4 bases from J, with 9 bases between. Germline V gene data show CDR1 as KGHSH and CDR2 as LQKENI. CDR3 length: 14 residues. DNA for the CDR3: TGTGCCAGCTCACCGACAGACCTTAATGAAAAACTGTTTTTT. Translating gives CASSPTDLNEKLFF.

This clone appeared once. This sequence joins TRBV18 and TRBJ2-7, with TRBD1 as a possible D gene (6 bases). This CDR3 is 14 amino acids long. Germline V lookup: CDR1 KGHSH, CDR2 LQKENI. Trimming shortened V by 3 bases and J by 5 bases, and 14 bases separated the two germline ends. CDR3 nucleotide sequence: TGTGCCAGCTCACCGAGATTCCCAGGGGACGAGCAGTACTTC. Its translation is CASSPRFPGDEQYF.

The chain links TRBV9 to TRBJ1-1; D is possibly TRBD1 (6 bases). CDR3 length equals 14 residues. Germline loops: CDR1 SGDLS, CDR2 YYNGEE. Trimming took off 3 bases at V and 6 bases at J, with 15 bases between the two ends. The CDR3 nucleotides read TGTGCCAGCAGCGGAGGGGGGGCGCAGGCTGAAGCTTTCTTT. This gives the protein CASSGGGAQAEAFF.

This chain links TRBV29-1 with TRBJ1-2; a possible D gene is TRBD1 (5 bases). In germline, CDR1 is SQVTM, CDR2 ANQGSEA. V was pared by 1 base and J by 0 bases, with 9 bases between. The CDR3 has 14 residues. The chain's CDR3 is CSVEVPRANYGYTF. DNA of the CDR3: TGCAGCGTTGAAGTACCCAGGGCTAACTATGGCTACACCTTC. Variable domain in full (rest from reference TRBV29-1 and TRBJ1-2): SAVISQKPSRDICQRGTSLTIQCQVDSQVTMMFWYRQQPGQSLTLIATANQGSEATYESGFVIDKFPISRPNLTFSTLTVSNMSPEDSSIYLCSVEVPRANYGYTFGSGTRLTVV.